What follows describes a single TCR beta chain. This clonotype was observed at least ten times. No antigen is known for it. No much larger clone is present one base from it, and per-base qualities are unavailable. TCRdb names Illumina HiSeq 2500 as the instrument used. TCR beta libraries were prepared by quantitative 5'-RACE with molecular barcodes. In the source study's methods: To identify disease-linked TCR variants, a new computational method was used, one built on a probabilistic model of VDJ rearrangement. TCRdb's own reprocessing of the public reads used fastp at Q25 and MiXCR and kept productive beta chains. One record per CDR3 amino acid sequence lists the most common genes and DNA. In this record, the V and J calls reflect TCRdb's handling and not the investigators' own analysis. This sample lists about 130,000 distinct CDR3 sequences; 7% were detected once. The ten largest clones represent 12% of the sample.

The data belong to a study of CD8 T cells in ankylosing spondylitis (dated by TCRdb to 2015 to 2018). About the investigation overall: The study profiled T cell receptor beta repertoires in healthy donors and ankylosing spondylitis patients to find disease-linked TCR variants. The whole study cohort included some 100 healthy donors and around 25 ankylosing spondylitis patients. Peripheral blood was sampled, and synovial fluid was additionally collected from ankylosing spondylitis patients.

The cysteine opens and the phenylalanine closes a CDR3 of 13 amino acids. Only the CDR3 portion is preserved as DNA: 39 bases, with reading frame beginning at the first base. The junction shows trimming of 5 bases on V and 4 bases on J, plus 11 bases between the germline ends. On the study overall, not on this receptor specifically: The disease-linked clones had a CD8+ phenotype and were found at relatively low frequencies in peripheral blood. Significant enrichment of the disease-linked clones was reported in matched synovial fluid samples from ankylosing spondylitis patients. A TCR beta motif of about 8 highly homologous amino acid variants appeared characteristic of blood from ankylosing spondylitis patients. Some motif variants had previously been reported in the synovial fluid and blood of reactive arthritis patients, which suggests shared mechanisms of disease initiation.

The V and J segments used are TRBV12-3 or TRBV12-4 and TRBJ1-1, and perhaps TRBD1 as D gene, on 5 matching bases. The TCR sequence derives from a male donor with ankylosing spondylitis or in good health (not recorded which). Sequenced input: blood, either unsorted or a sorted T cell fraction (not recorded which). The nucleotide sequence is given as TGTGCCAGCAGTAGGGACCTGGGCACTGAAGCTTTCTTT. It is translated as CASSRDLGTEAFF.